The 7 T cell receptor beta chains given below trace back to one sample, sequenced in a study of HIV-infected patients and healthy controls. TCRdb reprocessed the 5' RACE reads via MiXCR and lists one record per CDR3 protein. The sample yields about 70,000 distinct CDR3 sequences, roughly a sixth seen once. The sequencing input was CD4+ T cells from blood. These receptors came from a human donor in good health.

This clonotype appeared a few times. The V call is TRBV20-1, the J call TRBJ2-5, with TRBD2 matching over 7 bases. Per germline, CDR1 DFQATT and CDR2 SNEGSKA (reference sequence). The CDR3 contains 15 residues. J lost 8 bases, V lost 5 bases, and 17 bases had no gene match. This CDR3 is CSACGASGPSVTQYF. CDR3 sequence (DNA): TGCAGTGCTTGTGGGGCTAGCGGACCCTCTGTTACCCAGTACTTC.

The gene calls are TRBV19 and TRBJ2-7; TRBD2 matches 10 bases. V gave up 5 bases and J gave up 2 bases; unmatched junction bases: 12. Germline V gives CDR1 LNHDA, CDR2 SQIVND (reference sequence). The CDR3 has 17 residues. The CDR3 reads CASSLPRGTSVPYEQYF. The CDR3, as DNA: TGTGCCAGTAGTCTGCCGCGGGGGACTAGCGTTCCCTACGAGCAGTACTTC. Supplemented by reference TRBV19 and TRBJ2-7, the full variable domain reads DGGITQSPKYLFRKEGQNVTLSCEQNLNHDAMYWYRQDPGQGLRLIYYSQIVNDFQKGDIAEGYSVSREKKESFPLTVTSAQKNPTAFYLCASSLPRGTSVPYEQYFGPGTRLTVT.

This clonotype was detected ten times or more. The V and J genes are TRBV15 and TRBJ1-1; no definite D call. Deletions cut 2 bases from V and 0 bases from J, with 4 bases between. CDR3 length: 13 amino acids. The germline V gene encodes CDR1 LNHNV and CDR2 YYDKDF (reference sequence). This CDR3 is CATSRRVNTEAFF. The CDR3 nucleotides read TGTGCCACCAGCAGAAGAGTGAACACTGAAGCTTTCTTT.

In its sample, this clonotype was seen a few times. This chain connects TRBV24-1 to TRBJ2-3; D call uncertain. In germline, CDR1 is KGHDR, CDR2 SFDVKD. This CDR3 is built from 14 residues. Between the trimmed V and J ends, which lost 4 bases and 4 bases, there was a span of 11 bases. The chain's CDR3 is CATSEGVLADTQYF. CDR3 DNA: TGTGCCACCAGTGAAGGAGTTCTTGCAGATACGCAGTATTTT.

This clonotype was detected ten times or more. V and J are TRBV29-1 and TRBJ1-6; perhaps TRBD1 as D (6 bases). The V end lost 3 bases, the J end lost 0 bases, and 18 bases lay between the germline ends. The CDR3 length is 18 residues. Germline lookup yields CDR1 SQVTM and CDR2 ANQGSEA. CDR3: CSVDLTGHNSSYNSPLHF. The CDR3 DNA follows: TGCAGCGTTGATTTAACAGGGCACAACTCCTCCTATAATTCACCCCTCCACTTT.

This clonotype was seen more than once but under ten times. The rearrangement uses TRBV30 and TRBJ2-1; D not resolved. Trimming shortened V by 4 bases and J by 6 bases, and 13 bases separated the two germline ends. This CDR3 is 13 amino acids long. Germline CDR1 reads GTSNPN; CDR2 reads SVGIG (reference sequence). The CDR3 sequence: CAWIRTVFNEQFF. CDR3 sequence (DNA): TGTGCCTGGATTAGAACAGTTTTCAATGAGCAGTTCTTC.

In this sample, this clonotype turned up a few times. One junction end does not reproduce the germline sequence, and a read error may be involved. The chain uses TRBV2 and TRBJ2-3, with D tentatively TRBD1 or TRBD2 (6 bases each). CDR3 length: 13 amino acids. Germline values: CDR1 SNHLY, CDR2 FYNNEI. This CDR3 reads CATSRGPRDTQYF. The CDR3 bases are TGTGCCACCAGTCGGGGGCCCAGGGATACGCAGTATTTT.